Listed below are T cell receptor beta chains from one sample, sequenced in a study of T cell repertoires in cytomegalovirus infection. TCRdb re-called the reads through MiXCR, storing one row per CDR3 protein. There are around 330,000 distinct CDR3 sequences in the sample; about 17% occur only once, and around 13% lies in the top ten. Sequenced sample: PBMCs. The origin of the receptors is a human donor in good health (CMV status not recorded). Some clones in this sample may be carry-over from other donors' samples. Each CDR3 is given with its conserved first and last residue. A D gene is named only where the DNA matches it firmly.

j_call: TRBJ2-5
v_call: TRBV29-1
d_call: NA
cdr3_aa: CSVESPGETQYF

j_call: TRBJ2-1
v_call: TRBV20-1
d_call: TRBD2
cdr3_aa: CSASPAGGSRNEQFF

j_call: TRBJ2-3
v_call: TRBV7-2
d_call: TRBD2
cdr3_aa: CASSLTRGGLTDTQYF

j_call: TRBJ1-2
v_call: TRBV19
d_call: TRBD1
cdr3_aa: CASNPQGNYGYTF

j_call: TRBJ2-3
v_call: TRBV14
d_call: TRBD1
cdr3_aa: CASSQPRDRDLDTQYF

j_call: TRBJ2-1
v_call: TRBV20-1
d_call: TRBD2
cdr3_aa: CSARIRGLAIYEQFF

j_call: TRBJ2-1
v_call: TRBV5-1
d_call: TRBD1
cdr3_aa: CASSAGQGVSYNEQFF

j_call: TRBJ1-6
v_call: TRBV12-3/TRBV12-4
d_call: NA
cdr3_aa: CASSPSGRSNSPLHF

j_call: TRBJ2-1
v_call: TRBV5-4
d_call: NA
cdr3_aa: CASNTKGRHNEQFF

j_call: TRBJ2-3
v_call: TRBV11-2
d_call: NA
cdr3_aa: CASSPYSTDTQYF

j_call: TRBJ2-5
v_call: TRBV5-1
d_call: TRBD2
cdr3_aa: CASTMGASGGQETQYF

j_call: TRBJ2-7
v_call: TRBV6-5
d_call: NA
cdr3_aa: CASSYSRRTDEQYF

j_call: TRBJ2-1
v_call: TRBV12-5
d_call: NA
cdr3_aa: CASGLPLRGEQFF

j_call: TRBJ1-5
v_call: TRBV20-1
d_call: NA
cdr3_aa: CSAVFRGLSNQPQHF

j_call: TRBJ2-3
v_call: TRBV9
d_call: TRBD2
cdr3_aa: CASSVGGAGGRDTQYF

j_call: TRBJ2-5
v_call: TRBV6-1
d_call: NA
cdr3_aa: CASSEGIGARETQYF